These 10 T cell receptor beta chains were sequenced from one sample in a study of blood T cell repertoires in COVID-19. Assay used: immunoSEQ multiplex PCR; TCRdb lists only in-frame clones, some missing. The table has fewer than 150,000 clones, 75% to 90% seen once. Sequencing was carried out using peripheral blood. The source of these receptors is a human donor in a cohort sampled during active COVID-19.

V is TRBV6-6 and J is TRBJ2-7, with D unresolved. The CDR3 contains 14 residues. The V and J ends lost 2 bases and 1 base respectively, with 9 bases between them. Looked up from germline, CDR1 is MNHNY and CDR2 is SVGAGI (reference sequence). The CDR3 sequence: CASSYLPRSYEQYV. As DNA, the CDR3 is TGTGCCAGCAGTTACCTTCCTAGGTCCTACGAGCAGTACGTC.

The CDR3 loop is CASSVGLAGDRDEQFF. The CDR3 DNA follows: TGTGCCAGCAGCGTGGGACTAGCGGGAGACAGGGATGAGCAGTTCTTC. V gene TRBV9 combines with J gene TRBJ2-1; 14 bases line up with TRBD2. Per germline, CDR1 SGDLS and CDR2 YYNGEE. The V gene end was trimmed by 2 bases and the J gene end by 8 bases; junction bases not matched to a gene: 6. This CDR3 spans 16 amino acids.

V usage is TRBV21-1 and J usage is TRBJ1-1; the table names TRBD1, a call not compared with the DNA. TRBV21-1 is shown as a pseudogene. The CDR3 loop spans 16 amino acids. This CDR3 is CASSAPNRARNTEAFF. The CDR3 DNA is TGTGCCAGCAGCGCCCCGAACAGGGCGAGGAACACTGAAGCTTTCTTT.

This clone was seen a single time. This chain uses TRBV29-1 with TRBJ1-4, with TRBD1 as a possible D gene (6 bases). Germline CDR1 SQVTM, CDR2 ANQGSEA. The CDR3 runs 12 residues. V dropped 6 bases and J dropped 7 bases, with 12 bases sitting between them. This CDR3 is CSVQGRTEKLFF. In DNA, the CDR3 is TGCAGCGTGCAGGGGCGGACTGAAAAACTGTTTTTT.

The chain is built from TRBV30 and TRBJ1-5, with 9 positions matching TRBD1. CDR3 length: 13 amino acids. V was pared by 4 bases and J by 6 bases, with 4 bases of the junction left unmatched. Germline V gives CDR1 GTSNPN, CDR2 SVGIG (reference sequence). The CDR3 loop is CAWTTGGTQPQHF. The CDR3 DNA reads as TGTGCCTGGACGACAGGGGGAACTCAGCCCCAGCATTTT.

CDR3 sequence reads: CASSQLGSGVHYNEQFF. In DNA, the CDR3 is TGTGCCAGCAGCCAACTCGGGTCGGGGGTGCACTACAATGAGCAGTTCTTC. The chain carries TRBV3-1 (or the pseudogene TRBV3-2) and TRBJ2-1; maybe TRBD2 (6 bases). The CDR3 covers 17 residues. Deletions cut 2 bases from V and 3 bases from J, with 17 bases between. The germline V gene encodes CDR1 LGHDT and CDR2 YNNKEL (reference sequence).

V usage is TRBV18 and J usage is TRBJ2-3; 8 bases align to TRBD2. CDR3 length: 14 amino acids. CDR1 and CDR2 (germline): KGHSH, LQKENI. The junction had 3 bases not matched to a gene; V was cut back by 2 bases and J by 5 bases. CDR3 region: CASSPISGRDTQYF. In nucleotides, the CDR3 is TGTGCCAGCTCACCAATCAGCGGGAGAGATACGCAGTATTTT.

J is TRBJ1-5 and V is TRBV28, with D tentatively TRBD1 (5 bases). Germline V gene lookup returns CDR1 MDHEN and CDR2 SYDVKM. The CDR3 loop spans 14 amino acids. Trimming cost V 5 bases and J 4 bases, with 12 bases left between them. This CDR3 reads CASSPARGNQPQHF. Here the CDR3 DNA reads TGTGCCAGCAGTCCGGCTAGGGGAAATCAGCCCCAGCATTTT.

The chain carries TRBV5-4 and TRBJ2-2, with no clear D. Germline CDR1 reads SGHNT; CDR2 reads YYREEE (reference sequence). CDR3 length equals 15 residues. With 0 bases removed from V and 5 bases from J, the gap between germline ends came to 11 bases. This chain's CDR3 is CASSLAGLRTGELFF. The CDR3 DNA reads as TGTGCCAGCAGCTTGGCCGGTTTGAGGACCGGGGAGCTGTTTTTT.

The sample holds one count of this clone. The CDR3 spells CSVEIVKTDSQETQYF. The CDR3 nucleotides read TGCAGCGTTGAAATCGTTAAGACGGACAGCCAAGAGACCCAGTACTTC. The chain carries TRBV29-1 and TRBJ2-5; tentatively, D is TRBD1 (6 bases). Trimming left V 2 bases short and J 1 base short, with 17 bases between. Germline CDR1 reads SQVTM; CDR2 reads ANQGSEA. The CDR3 totals 16 residues.